This TCR beta chain emerged from a study of control samples from healthy donors and cancer patients. Clones were sequenced by immunoSEQ multiplex PCR, and TCRdb holds only the in-frame ones, with some missing. This sample has tens of thousands of clones, with about 91% found just once. This CDR3 contains 15 residues. The V gene end was trimmed by 5 bases and the J gene end by 4 bases; junction bases not matched to a gene: 9. The germline V gene has CDR1 MNHEY and CDR2 SMNVEV (reference sequence). The origin of this receptor is a man over 45 in good health. The sample consisted of blood. V usage is TRBV27 and J usage is TRBJ1-2, with TRBD1 matching over 8 bases. The CDR3 DNA follows: TGTGCCAGCAGTCCGATCCCGGACAGGGCCTATGGCTACACCTTC. Its translation: CASSPIPDRAYGYTF.